The rows below give T cell receptor beta chains drawn from one sample of a study of T cells expressing NK-cell markers. One entry per CDR3 protein, without DNA, is what TCRdb gives after re-calling the 5' RACE reads. In total, the table holds some 460,000 distinct CDR3 sequences. What was sequenced was blood T cells: a sorted CD56 or NKG2C T cell subset, CD4+ or CD8+ T cells, or bulk PBMC T cells (not recorded which). Receptors were obtained from a woman aged 45-65 years in good health. Both conserved end residues are part of each CDR3. Not all rows give a size; the values are once, few, many and, for expanded clones, a class.

J,size,V,CDR3
TRBJ2-2,.,TRBV20-1,CSAPGTSPGELFF
TRBJ2-3,medium-sized,TRBV6-4,CASSDAAGPTDTQYF
TRBJ2-5,.,TRBV27,CATRNGRGPQETQYF
TRBJ1-3,.,TRBV6-1,CAGGQDNTIYF
TRBJ2-5,.,TRBV12-3/TRBV12-4,CASSPYRVETQYF
TRBJ2-1,.,TRBV11-2,CASRPYPGQGAKSYNEQFF
TRBJ2-1,.,TRBV10-3,CAIRADRGGSEQFF
TRBJ1-2,.,TRBV3-1,CASSQDMTPAGGYYGYTF
TRBJ2-1,.,TRBV3-1,CASSQYPGGPGEQFF
TRBJ2-3,.,TRBV2,CASMETTNMHTQYF
TRBJ1-3,.,TRBV5-1,CASSFDRAAGNTIYF
TRBJ2-7,.,TRBV7-9,CASSTTGLAGRRNHEQYF
TRBJ2-5,.,TRBV25-1,CASSEPGPKETQYF
TRBJ1-5,.,TRBV29-1,CSAAAGPSNQPQHF
TRBJ1-1,.,TRBV5-1,CASSLGQGGYAEAFF
TRBJ1-2,.,TRBV2,CASSTTGRYGYTF
TRBJ1-6,.,TRBV29-1,CSASDGNSPLHF
TRBJ2-1,.,TRBV3-1,CASSQVQNNEQFF
TRBJ1-2,.,TRBV24-1,CATSAAGGAYGYTF
TRBJ2-7,.,TRBV29-1,CSVLGLAGRISYEQYF
TRBJ2-5,.,TRBV27,CASSHGLYQETQYF
TRBJ2-2,.,TRBV29-1,CSVRDREAPNTGELFF
TRBJ2-2,.,TRBV24-1,CATSEPRTGGTGELFF
TRBJ1-5,.,TRBV12-3/TRBV12-4,CASSSPTGNQPQHF
TRBJ1-1,.,TRBV28,CASSDGRRAFF
TRBJ1-2,.,TRBV6-5,CASSYSNPANYGYTF
TRBJ2-4,.,TRBV15,CATSRDLRGSNIQYF
TRBJ1-2,.,TRBV12-3/TRBV12-4,CASSPEVQEYYGYTF
TRBJ2-1,.,TRBV12-3/TRBV12-4,CASSLGGVPSEQFF
TRBJ2-3,.,TRBV29-1,CSVGRGTSTDTQYF
TRBJ2-3,.,TRBV24-1,CATRRMEGTDTQYF
TRBJ1-5,.,TRBV4-1,CASSQVYEVNQPQHF
TRBJ2-2,.,TRBV6-2/TRBV6-3,CASSRLAEIGELFF
TRBJ2-1,.,TRBV12-3/TRBV12-4,CASSFLTGLPNNEQFF
TRBJ1-5,.,TRBV24-1,CATSDPLGDQPQHF
TRBJ2-1,.,TRBV12-3/TRBV12-4,CASSEVPLDNEQFF
TRBJ2-3,.,TRBV2,CASTPGGRGTDTQYF
TRBJ1-4,.,TRBV20-1,CSAIAQGPNEKLFF
TRBJ2-7,.,TRBV6-6,CASTLRGRLGEQYF
TRBJ1-2,.,TRBV5-1,CASSLDRGQHGYTF
TRBJ1-2,.,TRBV28,CASWGGATYGYTF
TRBJ2-7,.,TRBV13,CASRLAVGQKLHYEQYF
TRBJ2-5,.,TRBV4-2,CASSQDRLLETQYF
TRBJ2-1,.,TRBV5-1,CASSLMGGGAYNEQFF
TRBJ2-1,.,TRBV7-3,CASSLGVRRNEQFF
TRBJ2-2,.,TRBV5-1,CASSLLVTGELFF